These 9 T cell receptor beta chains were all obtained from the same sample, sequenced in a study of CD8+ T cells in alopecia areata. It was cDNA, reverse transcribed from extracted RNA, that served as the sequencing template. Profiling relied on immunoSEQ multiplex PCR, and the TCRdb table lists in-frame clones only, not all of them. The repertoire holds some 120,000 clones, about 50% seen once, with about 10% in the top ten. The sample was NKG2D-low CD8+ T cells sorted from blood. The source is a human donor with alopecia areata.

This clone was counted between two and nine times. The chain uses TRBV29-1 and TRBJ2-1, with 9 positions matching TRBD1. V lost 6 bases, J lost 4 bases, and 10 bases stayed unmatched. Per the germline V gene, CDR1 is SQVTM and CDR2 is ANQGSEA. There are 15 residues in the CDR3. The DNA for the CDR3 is TGCAGCGTGGTCAACGCCGGGACAGGGTACAATGAGCAGTTCTTC. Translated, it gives CSVVNAGTGYNEQFF.

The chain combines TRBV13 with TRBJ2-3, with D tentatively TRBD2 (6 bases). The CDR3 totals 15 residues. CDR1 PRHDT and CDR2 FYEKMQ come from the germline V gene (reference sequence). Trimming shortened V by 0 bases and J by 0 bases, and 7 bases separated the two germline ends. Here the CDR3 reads CASSLGGTSTDTQYF. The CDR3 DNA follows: TGTGCCAGCAGCTTAGGAGGGACTAGCACAGATACGCAGTATTTT.

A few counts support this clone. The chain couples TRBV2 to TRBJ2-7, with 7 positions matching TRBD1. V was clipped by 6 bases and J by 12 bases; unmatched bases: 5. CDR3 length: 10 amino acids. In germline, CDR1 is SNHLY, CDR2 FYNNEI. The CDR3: CASSGTALYF. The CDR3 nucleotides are TGTGCCAGCAGCGGGACAGCCTTGTACTTC. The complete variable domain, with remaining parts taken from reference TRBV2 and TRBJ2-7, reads EPEVTQTPSHQVTQMGQEVILRCVPISNHLYFYWYRQILGQKVEFLVSFYNNEISEKSEIFDDQFSVERPDGSNFTLKIRSTKLEDSAMYFCASSGTALYFGPGTRLTVT.

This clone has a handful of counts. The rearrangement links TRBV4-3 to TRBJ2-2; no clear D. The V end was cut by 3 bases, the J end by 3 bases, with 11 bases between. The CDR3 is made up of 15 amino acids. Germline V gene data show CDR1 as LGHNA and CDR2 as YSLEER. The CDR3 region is CASSHLLRDTGELFF. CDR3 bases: TGCGCCAGCAGCCACCTTTTACGGGACACCGGGGAGCTGTTTTTT.

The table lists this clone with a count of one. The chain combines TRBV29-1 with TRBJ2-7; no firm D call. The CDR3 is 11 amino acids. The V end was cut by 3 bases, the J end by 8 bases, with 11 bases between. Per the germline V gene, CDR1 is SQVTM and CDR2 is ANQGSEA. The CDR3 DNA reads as TGCAGCGTTGAGTCTCCTACGAAGCAGTACTTC. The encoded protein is CSVESPTKQYF.

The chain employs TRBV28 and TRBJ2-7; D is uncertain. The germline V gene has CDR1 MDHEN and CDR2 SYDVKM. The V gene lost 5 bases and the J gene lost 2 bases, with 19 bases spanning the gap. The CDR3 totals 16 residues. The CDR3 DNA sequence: TGTGCCAGCAGTCAACCTGGTTCCCTCAGCACCTACGAGCAGTACTTC. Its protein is CASSQPGSLSTYEQYF.

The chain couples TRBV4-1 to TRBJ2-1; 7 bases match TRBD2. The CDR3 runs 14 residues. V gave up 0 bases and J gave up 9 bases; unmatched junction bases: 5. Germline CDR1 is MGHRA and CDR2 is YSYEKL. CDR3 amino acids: CASSQDLGGGEQFF. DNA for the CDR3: TGCGCCAGCAGCCAAGATCTCGGCGGGGGTGAGCAGTTCTTC.

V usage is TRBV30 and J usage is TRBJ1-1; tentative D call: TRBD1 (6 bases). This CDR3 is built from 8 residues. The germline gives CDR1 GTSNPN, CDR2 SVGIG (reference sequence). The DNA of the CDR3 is TGTGGGACAGACGGAGCTTTCTTT. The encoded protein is CGTDGAFF.

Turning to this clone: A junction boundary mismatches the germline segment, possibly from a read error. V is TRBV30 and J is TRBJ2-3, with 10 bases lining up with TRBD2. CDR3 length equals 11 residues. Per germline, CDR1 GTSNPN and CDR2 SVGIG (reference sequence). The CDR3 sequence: CAWSAPASGSF. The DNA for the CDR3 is TGTGCCTGGAGTGCCCCCGCTAGCGGGAGTTTT. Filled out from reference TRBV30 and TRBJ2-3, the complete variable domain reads SQTIHQWPATLVQPVGSPLSLECTVEGTSNPNLYWYRQAAGRGLQLLFYSVGIGQISSEVPQNLSASRPQDRQFILSSKKLLLSDSGFYLCAWSAPASGSFGPGTRLTVL.